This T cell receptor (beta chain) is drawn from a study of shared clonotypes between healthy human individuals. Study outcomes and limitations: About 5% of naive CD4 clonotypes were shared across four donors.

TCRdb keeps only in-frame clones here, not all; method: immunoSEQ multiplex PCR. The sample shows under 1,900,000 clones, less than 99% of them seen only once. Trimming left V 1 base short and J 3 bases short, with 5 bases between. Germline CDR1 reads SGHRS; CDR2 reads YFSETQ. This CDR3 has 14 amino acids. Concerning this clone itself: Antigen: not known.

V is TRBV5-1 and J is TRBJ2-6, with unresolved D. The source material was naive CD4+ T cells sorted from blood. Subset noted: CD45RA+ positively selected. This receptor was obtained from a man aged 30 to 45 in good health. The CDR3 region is CASSLIRGANVLTF. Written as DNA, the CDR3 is TGCGCCAGCAGCTTGATACGTGGGGCCAACGTCCTGACTTTC.